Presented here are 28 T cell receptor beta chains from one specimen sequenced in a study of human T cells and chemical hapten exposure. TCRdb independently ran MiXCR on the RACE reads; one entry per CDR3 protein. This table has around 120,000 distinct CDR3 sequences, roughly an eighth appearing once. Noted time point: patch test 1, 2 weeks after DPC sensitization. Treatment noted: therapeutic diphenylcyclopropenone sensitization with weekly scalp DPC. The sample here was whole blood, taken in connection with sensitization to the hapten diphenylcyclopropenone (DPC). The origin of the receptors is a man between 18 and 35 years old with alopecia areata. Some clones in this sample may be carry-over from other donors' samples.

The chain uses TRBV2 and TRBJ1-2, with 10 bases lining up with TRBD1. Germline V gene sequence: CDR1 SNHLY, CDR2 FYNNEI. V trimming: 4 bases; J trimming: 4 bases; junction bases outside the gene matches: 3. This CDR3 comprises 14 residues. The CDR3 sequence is CASSATGGGYGYTF. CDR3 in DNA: TGTGCCAGCAGTGCGACAGGGGGCGGCTATGGCTACACCTTC.

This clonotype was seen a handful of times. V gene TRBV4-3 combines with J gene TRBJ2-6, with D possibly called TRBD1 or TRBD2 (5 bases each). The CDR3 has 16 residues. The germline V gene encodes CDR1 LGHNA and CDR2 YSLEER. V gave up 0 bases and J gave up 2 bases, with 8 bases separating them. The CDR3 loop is CASSQDWGTGANVLTF. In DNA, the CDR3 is TGCGCCAGCAGCCAAGATTGGGGGACTGGGGCCAACGTCCTGACTTTC.

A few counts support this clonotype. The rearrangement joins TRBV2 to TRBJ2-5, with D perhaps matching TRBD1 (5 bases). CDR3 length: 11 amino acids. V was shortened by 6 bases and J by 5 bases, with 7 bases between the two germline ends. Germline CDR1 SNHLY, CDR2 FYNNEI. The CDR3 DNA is TGTGCCAGCAGACCAGGGGAGACCCAGTACTTC. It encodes CASRPGETQYF.

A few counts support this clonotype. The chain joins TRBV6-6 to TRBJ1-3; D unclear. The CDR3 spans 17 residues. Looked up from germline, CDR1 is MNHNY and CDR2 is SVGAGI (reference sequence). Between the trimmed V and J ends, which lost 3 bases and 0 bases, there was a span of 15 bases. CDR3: CASSYLIADVSGNTIYF. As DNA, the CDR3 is TGTGCCAGCAGTTATTTAATAGCGGACGTCTCTGGAAACACCATATATTTT.

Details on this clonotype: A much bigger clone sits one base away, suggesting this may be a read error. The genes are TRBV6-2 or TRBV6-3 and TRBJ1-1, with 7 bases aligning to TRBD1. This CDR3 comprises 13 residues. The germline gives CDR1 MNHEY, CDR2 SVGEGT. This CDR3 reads CASSPDRNTVAFF. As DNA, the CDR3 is TGTGCCAGCAGCCCGGACAGGAACACTGTAGCTTTCTTT.

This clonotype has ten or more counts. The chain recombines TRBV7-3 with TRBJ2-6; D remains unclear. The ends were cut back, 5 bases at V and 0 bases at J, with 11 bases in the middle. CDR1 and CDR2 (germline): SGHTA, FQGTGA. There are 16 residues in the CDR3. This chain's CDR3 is CASSPDRYSGANVLTF. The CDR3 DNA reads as TGTGCCAGCAGCCCAGATCGGTACTCTGGGGCCAACGTCCTGACTTTC. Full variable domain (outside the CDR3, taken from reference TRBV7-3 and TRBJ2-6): GAGVSQTPSNKVTEKGKYVELRCDPISGHTALYWYRQSLGQGPEFLIYFQGTGAADDSGLPNDRFFAVRPEGSVSTLKIQRTERGDSAVYLCASSPDRYSGANVLTFGAGSRLTVL.

CDR3 amino acids: CATSRDPQGRTEAFF. The CDR3 DNA reads as TGTGCCACCAGCAGAGATCCTCAGGGTAGAACTGAAGCTTTCTTT. The V gene is TRBV15, the J gene TRBJ1-1, with D possibly matching TRBD1 (5 bases). V lost 0 bases, J lost 5 bases, and 13 bases lay in between. Germline assignment: CDR1 LNHNV and CDR2 YYDKDF (reference sequence). CDR3 length: 15 residues.

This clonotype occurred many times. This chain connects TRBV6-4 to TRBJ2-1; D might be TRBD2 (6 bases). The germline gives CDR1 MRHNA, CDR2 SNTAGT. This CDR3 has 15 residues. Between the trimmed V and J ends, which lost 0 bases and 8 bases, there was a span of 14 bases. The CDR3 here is CASSDSMEAGHEQFF. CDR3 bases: TGTGCCAGCAGTGACTCGATGGAGGCGGGACATGAGCAGTTCTTC.

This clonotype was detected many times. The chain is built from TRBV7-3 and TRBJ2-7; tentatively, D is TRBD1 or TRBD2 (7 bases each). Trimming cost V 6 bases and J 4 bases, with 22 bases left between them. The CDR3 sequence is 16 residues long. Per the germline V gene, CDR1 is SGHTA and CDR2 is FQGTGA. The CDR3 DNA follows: TGTGCCAGCAGTGAAACCTACGGGACAGCGGGGTACGAGCAGTACTTC. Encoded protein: CASSETYGTAGYEQYF. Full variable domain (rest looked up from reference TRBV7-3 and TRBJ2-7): GAGVSQTPSNKVTEKGKYVELRCDPISGHTALYWYRQSLGQGPEFLIYFQGTGAADDSGLPNDRFFAVRPEGSVSTLKIQRTERGDSAVYLCASSETYGTAGYEQYFGPGTRLTVT.

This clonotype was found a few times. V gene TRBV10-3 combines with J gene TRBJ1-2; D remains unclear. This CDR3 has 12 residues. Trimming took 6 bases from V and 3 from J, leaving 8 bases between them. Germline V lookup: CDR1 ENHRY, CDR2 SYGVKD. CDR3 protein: CAISPEDYGYTF. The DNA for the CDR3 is TGTGCCATCAGCCCAGAGGACTATGGCTACACCTTC.

This chain's CDR3 is CSVGVDTQYF. Here the CDR3 DNA reads TGCAGCGTTGGAGTGGATACGCAGTATTTT. J is TRBJ2-3 and V is TRBV29-1; D remains ambiguous. Trimming removed 4 bases from V and 6 bases from J, with 5 bases in between. The germline CDR1 and CDR2 sequences are SQVTM and ANQGSEA. The CDR3 consists of 10 residues.

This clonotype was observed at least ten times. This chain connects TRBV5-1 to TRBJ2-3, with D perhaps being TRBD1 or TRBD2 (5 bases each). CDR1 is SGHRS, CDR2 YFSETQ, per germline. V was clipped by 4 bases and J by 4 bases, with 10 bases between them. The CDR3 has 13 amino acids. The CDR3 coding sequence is TGCGCCAGCAGCCCGGGGACGGCAGATACGCAGTATTTT. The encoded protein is CASSPGTADTQYF.

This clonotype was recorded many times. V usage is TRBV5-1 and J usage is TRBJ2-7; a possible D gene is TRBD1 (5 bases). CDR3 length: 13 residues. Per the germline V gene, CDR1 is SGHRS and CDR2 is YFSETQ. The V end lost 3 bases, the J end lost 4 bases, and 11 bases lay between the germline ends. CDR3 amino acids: CASSSRVAYEQYF. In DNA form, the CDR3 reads TGCGCCAGCAGCTCCAGGGTAGCATACGAGCAGTACTTC.

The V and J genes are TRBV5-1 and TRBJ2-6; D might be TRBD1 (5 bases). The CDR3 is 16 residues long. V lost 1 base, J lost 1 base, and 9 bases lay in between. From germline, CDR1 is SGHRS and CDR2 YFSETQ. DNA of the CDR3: TGCGCCAGCAGCTTGAATGCAGGGTCTGGGGCCAACGTCCTGACTTTC. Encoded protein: CASSLNAGSGANVLTF.

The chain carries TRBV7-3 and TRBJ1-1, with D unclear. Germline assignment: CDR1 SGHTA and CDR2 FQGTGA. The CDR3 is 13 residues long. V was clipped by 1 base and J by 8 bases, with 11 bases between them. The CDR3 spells CASSLKPGPEAFF. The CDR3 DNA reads TGTGCCAGCAGCTTAAAACCGGGTCCGGAAGCTTTCTTT.

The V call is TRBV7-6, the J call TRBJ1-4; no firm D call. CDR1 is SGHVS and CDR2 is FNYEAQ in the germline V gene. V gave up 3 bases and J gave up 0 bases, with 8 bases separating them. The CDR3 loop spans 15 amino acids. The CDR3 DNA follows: TGTGCCAGCAGCTTGGACGGTTCAACTAATGAAAAACTGTTTTTT. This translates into CASSLDGSTNEKLFF.

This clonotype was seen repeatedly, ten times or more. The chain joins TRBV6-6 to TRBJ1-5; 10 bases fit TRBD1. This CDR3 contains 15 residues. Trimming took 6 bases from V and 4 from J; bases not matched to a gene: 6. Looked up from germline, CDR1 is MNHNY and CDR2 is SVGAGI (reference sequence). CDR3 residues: CASSPGQGRNQPQHF. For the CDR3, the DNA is TGTGCCAGCAGCCCGGGACAGGGGAGAAATCAGCCCCAGCATTTT.

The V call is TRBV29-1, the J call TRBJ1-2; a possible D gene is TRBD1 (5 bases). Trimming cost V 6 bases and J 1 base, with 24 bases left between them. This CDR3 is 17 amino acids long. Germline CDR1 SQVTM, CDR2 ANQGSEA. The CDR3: CSVPNRGPGKSNYGYTF. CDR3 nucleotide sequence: TGCAGCGTACCGAATAGGGGACCGGGAAAGAGTAACTATGGCTACACCTTC. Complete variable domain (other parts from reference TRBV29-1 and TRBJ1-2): SAVISQKPSRDICQRGTSLTIQCQVDSQVTMMFWYRQQPGQSLTLIATANQGSEATYESGFVIDKFPISRPNLTFSTLTVSNMSPEDSSIYLCSVPNRGPGKSNYGYTFGSGTRLTVV.

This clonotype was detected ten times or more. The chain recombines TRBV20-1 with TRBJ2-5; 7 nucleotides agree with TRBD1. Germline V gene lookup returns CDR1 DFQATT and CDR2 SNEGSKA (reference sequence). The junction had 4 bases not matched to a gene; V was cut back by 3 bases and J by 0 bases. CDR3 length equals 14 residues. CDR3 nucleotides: TGCAGTGCTAGCCCGACAGGGTACCAAGAGACCCAGTACTTC. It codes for CSASPTGYQETQYF.

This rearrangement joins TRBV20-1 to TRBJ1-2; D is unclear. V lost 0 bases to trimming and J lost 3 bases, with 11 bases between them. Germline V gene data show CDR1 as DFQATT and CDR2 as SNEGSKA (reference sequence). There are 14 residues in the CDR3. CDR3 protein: CSARDHGRYYGYTF. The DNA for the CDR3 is TGCAGTGCTAGAGATCATGGGCGATACTATGGCTACACCTTC.

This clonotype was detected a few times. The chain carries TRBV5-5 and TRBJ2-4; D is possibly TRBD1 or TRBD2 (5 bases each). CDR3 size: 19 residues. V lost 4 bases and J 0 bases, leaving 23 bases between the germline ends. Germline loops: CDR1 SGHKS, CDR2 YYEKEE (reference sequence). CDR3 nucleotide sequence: TGTGCCAGCAGCGACTTAAGGGGACGGTCGGATTTAGCCAAAAACATTCAGTACTTC. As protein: CASSDLRGRSDLAKNIQYF. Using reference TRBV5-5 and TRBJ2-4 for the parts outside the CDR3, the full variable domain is DAGVTQSPTHLIKTRGQQVTLRCSPISGHKSVSWYQQVLGQGPQFIFQYYEKEERGRGNFPDRFSARQFPNYSSELNVNALLLGDSALYLCASSDLRGRSDLAKNIQYFGAGTRLSVL.

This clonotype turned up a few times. The CDR3 region is CASSQDPQGEVEAFF. DNA of the CDR3: TGTGCCAGCAGCCAAGATCCGCAGGGCGAAGTTGAAGCTTTCTTT. The rearrangement links TRBV4-2 to TRBJ1-1, with D tentatively TRBD1 (5 bases). Germline lookup yields CDR1 LGHNA and CDR2 YNFKEQ. The CDR3 extends over 15 amino acids. V was shortened by 0 bases and J by 7 bases, with 15 bases between the two germline ends.

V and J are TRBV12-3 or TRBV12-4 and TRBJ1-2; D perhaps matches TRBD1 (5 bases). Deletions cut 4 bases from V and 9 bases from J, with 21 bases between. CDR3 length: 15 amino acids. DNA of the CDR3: TGTGCCAGCAGTTCCACTGGACACACTATGTTGCGCTACACCTTC. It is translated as CASSSTGHTMLRYTF.

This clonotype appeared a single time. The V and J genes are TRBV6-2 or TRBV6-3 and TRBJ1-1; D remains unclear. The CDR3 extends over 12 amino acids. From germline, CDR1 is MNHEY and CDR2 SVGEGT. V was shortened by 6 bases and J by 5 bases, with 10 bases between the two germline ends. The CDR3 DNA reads TGTGCCAGCAGATTGGGAGAAACTGAAGCTTTCTTT. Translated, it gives CASRLGETEAFF.

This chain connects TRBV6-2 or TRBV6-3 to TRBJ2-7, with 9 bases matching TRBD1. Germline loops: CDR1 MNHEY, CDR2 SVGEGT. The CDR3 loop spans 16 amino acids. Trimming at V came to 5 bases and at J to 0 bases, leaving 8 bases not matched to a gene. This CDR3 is CASSRPGQGISYEQYF. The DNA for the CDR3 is TGTGCCAGCAGTCGACCGGGACAGGGTATCTCCTACGAGCAGTACTTC.

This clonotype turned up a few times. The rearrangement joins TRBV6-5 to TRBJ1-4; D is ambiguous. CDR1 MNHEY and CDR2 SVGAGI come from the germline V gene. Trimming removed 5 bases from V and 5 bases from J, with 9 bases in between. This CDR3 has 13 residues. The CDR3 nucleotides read TGTGCCAGCAGTCCCCTCCTAAATGAAAAACTGTTTTTT. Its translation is CASSPLLNEKLFF.

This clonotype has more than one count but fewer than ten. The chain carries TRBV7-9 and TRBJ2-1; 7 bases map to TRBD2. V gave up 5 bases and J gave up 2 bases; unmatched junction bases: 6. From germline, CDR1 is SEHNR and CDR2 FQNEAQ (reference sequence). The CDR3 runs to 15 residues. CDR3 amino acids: CASSPRLAPYNEQFF. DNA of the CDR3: TGTGCCAGCAGCCCTCGACTAGCTCCCTACAATGAGCAGTTCTTC.

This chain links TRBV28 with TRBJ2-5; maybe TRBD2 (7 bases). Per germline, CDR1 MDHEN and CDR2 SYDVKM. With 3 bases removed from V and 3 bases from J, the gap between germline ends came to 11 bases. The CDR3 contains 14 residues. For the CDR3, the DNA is TGTGCCAGCAGTTTGTCGGGGGGCGAAGAGACCCAGTACTTC. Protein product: CASSLSGGEETQYF.